This TCR beta chain was recorded in a study of blood T cell repertoires in COVID-19. About the research overall: The cDNA or gDNA used as material had been derived from T cells, B-cell-depleted T cells, or PBMCs.

Seattle researchers signed up patients amid active infection and tracked them longitudinally. Here immunoSEQ multiplex PCR was the method, and the copy in TCRdb shows in-frame clones only, minus some. This table has roughly 340,000 clones, about 89% appearing once. The source is a woman in her twenties or thirties with COVID-19, enrolled during active disease. Sample: peripheral blood.

CDR3 sequence (DNA): TGTGCCAGCAGTTTATTCCTCGGACTAGCGGGCGAGACCTACGAGCAGTACTTC. Translating it yields CASSLFLGLAGETYEQYF. The V and J genes are TRBV27 and TRBJ2-7, with 11 bases aligning to TRBD2. Germline trimming cut 1 base from V and 2 bases from J; bases unmatched to any gene: 10. The CDR3 has 18 residues. Germline V lookup: CDR1 MNHEY, CDR2 SMNVEV (reference sequence).